This record looks at one T cell receptor (beta chain) sequence and its context. Its matching antigen is unknown. The sample is drawn from a study of T cells in Graves' hyperthyroidism and ophthalmopathy. Whole-study findings and limits: Also found in blood were most expanded thyroid clonotypes above 0.001.

This CDR3 contains 16 residues. CDR1 is DFQATT, CDR2 SNEGSKA, per germline (reference sequence). V was shortened by 3 bases and J by 8 bases, with 22 bases between the two germline ends. TCR beta CDR3 region amplification was performed from RNA transcripts. RT-PCR in the first round (using the HTBI primer set) targeted the TCR CDR3. MiXCR, run by TCRdb on the multiplex PCR reads, gives a single entry per CDR3 protein. The table has a few hundred thousand distinct CDR3 sequences, just over 45% seen once. The chain couples TRBV20-1 to TRBJ1-4, with D possibly TRBD1 on 5 matching bases. Specimen: peripheral blood or thyroid tissue (not recorded which). The origin of this receptor is a woman aged 18-29 years with Graves' hyperthyroidism. CDR3 bases: TGCAGTGCTAGTTCTAGCGGGAGGGGTCTCGAGGAAAAACTGTTTTTT. Protein: CSASSSGRGLEEKLFF.